The 16 T cell receptor beta chains in this list originate from one sample, sequenced in a study of blood T cell repertoires in COVID-19. Here immunoSEQ multiplex PCR was the method, and the copy in TCRdb shows in-frame clones only, minus some. Seen here are 25,000 to 40,000 clones, roughly nine tenths observed once, and the top ten hold roughly 5.7%. What was sequenced was peripheral blood. Receptor source: a human donor in a cohort sampled during active COVID-19.

This clone was seen once. The J gene is TRBJ2-3, the V gene TRBV3-1 (or the pseudogene TRBV3-2), with 7 nucleotides matching TRBD1. V lost 2 bases and J lost 1; bases outside the gene matches: 3. The CDR3 spans 15 residues. Germline V lookup: CDR1 LGHDT, CDR2 YNNKEL (reference sequence). CDR3 protein: CASSQLGQGTDTQYF. CDR3 DNA sequence: TGTGCCAGCAGCCAACTCGGACAGGGCACAGATACGCAGTATTTT.

V is TRBV2 and J is TRBJ2-2, with D perhaps TRBD1 (6 bases). CDR3 length: 15 residues. With 3 bases removed from V and 5 bases from J, the gap between germline ends came to 13 bases. The V gene's germline CDR1 is SNHLY and CDR2 FYNNEI. The CDR3 DNA reads TGTGCCAGCAGTGAGGACAGATTTTTAACCGGGGAGCTGTTTTTT. Translating it yields CASSEDRFLTGELFF. Using reference TRBV2 and TRBJ2-2 for the parts outside the CDR3, the full variable domain is EPEVTQTPSHQVTQMGQEVILRCVPISNHLYFYWYRQILGQKVEFLVSFYNNEISEKSEIFDDQFSVERPDGSNFTLKIRSTKLEDSAMYFCASSEDRFLTGELFFGEGSRLTVL.

This clone has just one count. The chain is built from TRBV19 and TRBJ2-5; D possibly corresponds to TRBD1 (5 bases). The CDR3 covers 14 residues. Deletions cut 2 bases from V and 5 bases from J, with 12 bases between. Per germline, CDR1 LNHDA and CDR2 SQIVND (reference sequence). CDR3 sequence (DNA): TGTGCCAGTAGTATATGGGGCGAGTGGGAGACCCAGTACTTC. Protein product: CASSIWGEWETQYF.

On this clone itself: Other DNA sequences in this sample translate to the same CDR3. Written as DNA, the CDR3 is TGTGCCAGTAGTCAGGGGATGAACACTGAAGCTTTCTTT. Translated: CASSQGMNTEAFF. The chain employs TRBV19 and TRBJ1-1, with D perhaps matching TRBD1 (6 bases). The germline gives CDR1 LNHDA, CDR2 SQIVND (reference sequence). The CDR3 is 13 residues long. V shed 5 bases and J shed 0 bases, with 7 bases lying between them.

The chain has TRBV10-3 and TRBJ2-7, with 9 bases fitting TRBD2. The V gene's germline CDR1 is ENHRY and CDR2 SYGVKD. The V and J ends lost 4 bases and 1 base, in that order; junction bases with no gene match: 5. There are 15 residues in the CDR3. CDR3 in amino acids: CAISVGAGGSYEQYV. The CDR3, as DNA: TGTGCCATCAGTGTCGGGGCGGGGGGGTCCTACGAGCAGTACGTC.

The chain employs TRBV4-1 and TRBJ2-3; TRBD2 matches 12 bases. Trimming at V came to 1 base and at J to 4 bases, leaving 3 bases not matched to a gene. This CDR3 has 16 residues. The germline V gene encodes CDR1 MGHRA and CDR2 YSYEKL. CDR3 sequence: CASSQASGGAPDTQYF. In nucleotides, the CDR3 is TGCGCCAGCAGCCAAGCTAGCGGGGGGGCTCCAGATACGCAGTATTTT.

The chain combines TRBV7-2 with TRBJ1-6, with a possible D match to TRBD1 (6 bases). CDR1 SGHTA and CDR2 FQGNSA come from the germline V gene. V lost 1 base, J lost 11 bases, and 6 bases lay in between. This CDR3 is 12 amino acids long. The chain's CDR3 is CASSLGGPPLHF. CDR3 DNA: TGTGCCAGCAGCTTAGGGGGGCCACCCCTCCACTTT.

The V gene is TRBV14, the J gene TRBJ2-5; maybe TRBD1 (6 bases). Germline CDR1 is SGHDN and CDR2 is FVKESK. The length of the CDR3 is 15 residues. Trimming pared 4 bases from V and 2 bases from J, leaving 14 bases between. In DNA, the CDR3 is TGTGCCAGCAGCCGAGGACGGACAGCTCAAGAGACCCAGTACTTC. Translation gives CASSRGRTAQETQYF. The whole variable domain, remainder taken from reference TRBV14 and TRBJ2-5, is EAGVTQFPSHSVIEKGQTVTLRCDPISGHDNLYWYRRVMGKEIKFLLHFVKESKQDESGMPNNRFLAERTGGTYSTLKVQPAELEDSGVYFCASSRGRTAQETQYFGPGTRLLVL.

The CDR3 protein is CASSLYPQGAMGNTIYF. CDR3 nucleotide sequence: TGTGCCAGCAGTTTATACCCACAGGGGGCGATGGGAAACACCATATATTTT. This chain links TRBV27 with TRBJ1-3, with 9 bases identical to TRBD1. CDR3 length: 17 amino acids. J gave up 4 bases and V 1 base, and 8 bases lay outside the gene matches. Germline assignment: CDR1 MNHEY and CDR2 SMNVEV (reference sequence).

The chain recombines TRBV5-1 with TRBJ2-3; 12 bases fit TRBD1. The CDR3 spans 17 residues. After removal of 3 bases from V and 0 bases from J, the junction contained 5 bases not matched to a gene. Germline V gene data show CDR1 as SGHRS and CDR2 as YFSETQ. CDR3 bases: TGCGCCAGCAGCTGGGGACAGGGGGCTTCTAGCACAGATACGCAGTATTTT. It specifies CASSWGQGASSTDTQYF.

This sequence joins TRBV10-3 and TRBJ1-5, with TRBD1 matching over 7 bases. The trim removed 2 bases at V and 5 bases at J, leaving 3 bases unmatched. This CDR3 is 14 amino acids long. Germline CDR1 and CDR2: ENHRY and SYGVKD. The CDR3 DNA reads TGTGCCATCAGTGAGGGGGACAGCTATCAGCCCCAGCATTTT. Translating gives CAISEGDSYQPQHF.

This clone showed up just once. The chain is built from TRBV5-4 and TRBJ1-1; D might be TRBD1 (5 bases). The CDR3 totals 16 residues. Germline V gene data show CDR1 as SGHNT and CDR2 as YYREEE (reference sequence). Trimming took 4 bases from V and 1 from J, leaving 17 bases between them. The CDR3 spells CASSRNELDTNTEAFF. The CDR3 nucleotides are TGTGCCAGCAGCCGGAATGAATTGGACACGAACACTGAAGCTTTCTTT. Variable domain in full (rest from reference TRBV5-4 and TRBJ1-1): ETGVTQSPTHLIKTRGQQVTLRCSSQSGHNTVSWYQQALGQGPQFIFQYYREEENGRGNFPPRFSGLQFPNYSSELNVNALELDDSALYLCASSRNELDTNTEAFFGQGTRLTVV.

The J gene is TRBJ1-3, the V gene TRBV5-1; TRBD1 is a possible D gene (6 bases). This CDR3 spans 14 amino acids. The germline V gene has CDR1 SGHRS and CDR2 YFSETQ. Trimming shortened V by 4 bases and J by 4 bases, and 12 bases separated the two germline ends. The CDR3 region is CASSATGTGNTIYF. DNA of the CDR3: TGCGCCAGCAGCGCTACCGGGACAGGAAACACCATATATTTT.

CDR3 nucleotide sequence: TGTGCCAGCAGGCTCAGGGGTCCTATAGAGACCCAGTACTTC. It translates to CASRLRGPIETQYF. The chain combines TRBV28 with TRBJ2-5, with D possibly matching TRBD1 (6 bases). The CDR3 runs 14 residues. The ends were cut back, 6 bases at V and 4 bases at J, with 15 bases in the middle. Germline CDR1 MDHEN, CDR2 SYDVKM.

This clone showed up just once. This chain links TRBV20-1 with TRBJ2-1; 11 bases are a match to TRBD2. CDR1 is DFQATT and CDR2 is SNEGSKA in the germline V gene (reference sequence). The CDR3 loop spans 15 amino acids. The junction had 8 bases not matched to a gene; V was cut back by 5 bases and J by 5 bases. Written as DNA, the CDR3 is TGCAGTGCTGGTGTAGCGGGGGGGCCGGACAATGAGCAGTTCTTC. It translates to CSAGVAGGPDNEQFF.

This clone was counted a few times. Other DNA sequences in the same sample also yield this CDR3. The chain couples TRBV18 to TRBJ2-1; D call uncertain. Per germline, CDR1 KGHSH and CDR2 LQKENI. The V end was cut by 2 bases, the J end by 4 bases, with 6 bases between. The CDR3 consists of 13 residues. The CDR3 sequence: CASSPGPYNEQFF. CDR3 nucleotide sequence: TGTGCCAGCTCACCAGGGCCGTACAATGAGCAGTTCTTC.